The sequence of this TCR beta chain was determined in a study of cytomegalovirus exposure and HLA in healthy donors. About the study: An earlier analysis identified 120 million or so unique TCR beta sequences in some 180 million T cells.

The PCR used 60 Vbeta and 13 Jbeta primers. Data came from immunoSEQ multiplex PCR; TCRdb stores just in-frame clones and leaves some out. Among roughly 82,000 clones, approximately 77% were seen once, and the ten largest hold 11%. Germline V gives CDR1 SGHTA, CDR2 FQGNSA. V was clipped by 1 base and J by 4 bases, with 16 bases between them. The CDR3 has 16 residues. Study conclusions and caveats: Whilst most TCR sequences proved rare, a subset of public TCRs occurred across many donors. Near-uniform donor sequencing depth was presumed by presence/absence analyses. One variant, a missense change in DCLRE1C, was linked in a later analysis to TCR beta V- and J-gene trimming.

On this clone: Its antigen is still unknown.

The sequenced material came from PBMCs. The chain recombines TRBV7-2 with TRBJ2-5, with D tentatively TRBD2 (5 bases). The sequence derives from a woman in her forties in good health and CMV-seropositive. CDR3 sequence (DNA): TGTGCCAGCAGCTTAGGCCCTCACGGGGTTGGAGAGACCCAGTACTTC. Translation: CASSLGPHGVGETQYF.